The 28 T cell receptor beta chains given below trace back to one sample, sequenced in a study of shared clonotypes between healthy human individuals. Here immunoSEQ multiplex PCR was the method, and the copy in TCRdb shows in-frame clones only, minus some. The sample holds about 2.2 million clones, approximately 94% seen once. It was CD45RO-negative cells, positively selected for CCR7, that made up naive CD8 cells, with terminally differentiated effector memory CD45RA+ cells excluded. Sequencing input: naive CD8+ T cells from PBMCs. The origin of the receptors is a man aged 18 to 30 in good health. Some clones in this sample may be carry-over from other donors' samples.

J is TRBJ2-7 and V is TRBV6-1; 7 nucleotides match TRBD1. J lost 5 bases, V lost 1 base, and 5 bases had no gene match. The CDR3 contains 14 residues. The germline V gene has CDR1 MNHNS and CDR2 SASEGT. The CDR3 protein is CASSEVHRGHEQYF. The CDR3 bases are TGTGCCAGCAGTGAAGTTCACAGGGGTCACGAGCAGTACTTC.

The chain couples TRBV28 to TRBJ2-7, with a possible D match to TRBD2 (6 bases). V was clipped by 1 base and J by 2 bases, with 18 bases between them. The CDR3 totals 17 residues. Per germline, CDR1 MDHEN and CDR2 SYDVKM. CDR3 residues: CASSLLHLGTLTYEQYF. For the CDR3, the DNA is TGTGCCAGCAGTTTATTGCATTTGGGGACTTTAACCTACGAGCAGTACTTC.

V is TRBV4-2 and J is TRBJ2-7, with D perhaps being TRBD1 or TRBD2 (5 bases each). V was cut by 3 bases and J by 0 bases, with 9 bases left in between. The length of the CDR3 is 14 residues. CDR1 and CDR2 (germline): LGHNA, YNFKEQ. The CDR3 loop reads CASSHRDGSYEQYF. Here the CDR3 DNA reads TGTGCCAGCAGCCATCGGGACGGCTCCTACGAGCAGTACTTC.

The V call is TRBV18, the J call TRBJ2-1; possible D gene TRBD1, 5 bases. This CDR3 contains 17 residues. CDR1 and CDR2 from the germline V gene are KGHSH and LQKENI. Trimming took off 6 bases at V and 0 bases at J, with 18 bases between the two ends. The CDR3 nucleotides are TGTGCCAGCTCCCCCCCAGGGATCCCGGGCTCCTACAATGAGCAGTTCTTC. It specifies CASSPPGIPGSYNEQFF.

V is TRBV6-5 and J is TRBJ2-1, with 14 bases that match TRBD2. V lost 2 bases to trimming and J lost 8 bases; unmatched junction nucleotides: 2. CDR1 and CDR2 (germline): MNHEY, SVGAGI. This CDR3 has 15 residues. The CDR3 is CASSYRGLAGDEQFF. CDR3 nucleotide sequence: TGTGCCAGCAGTTACAGGGGACTAGCGGGAGATGAGCAGTTCTTC.

V usage is TRBV5-1 and J usage is TRBJ2-7; no definite D call. The CDR3 has 15 amino acids. V was shortened by 0 bases and J by 2 bases, with 12 bases between the two germline ends. CDR1 and CDR2 (germline): SGHRS, YFSETQ. CDR3 region: CASSLGSPGAYEQYF. CDR3 nucleotides: TGCGCCAGCAGCTTGGGGTCACCAGGCGCCTACGAGCAGTACTTC.

In this sample, this clone turned up once. This chain uses TRBV7-2 with TRBJ2-7, with a possible D match to TRBD2 (6 bases). The V end lost 3 bases, the J end lost 3 bases, and 15 bases lay between the germline ends. CDR3 length equals 15 residues. Germline loops: CDR1 SGHTA, CDR2 FQGNSA. CDR3 protein: CASSLIETRYYEQYF. The CDR3 DNA reads TGTGCCAGCAGCTTGATCGAGACTAGGTACTACGAGCAGTACTTC.

The chain joins TRBV18 to TRBJ2-1, with 9 bases lining up with TRBD2. Unmatched junction bases numbered 9, after V lost 6 bases and J lost 9 bases. The CDR3 covers 14 residues. Germline CDR1 and CDR2: KGHSH and LQKENI. The CDR3 coding sequence is TGTGCCAGCTCTCGGGGGACTAGCTTGGGTGAGCAGTTCTTC. Encoded protein: CASSRGTSLGEQFF.

The chain uses TRBV19 and TRBJ2-1; TRBD2 agrees at 10 bases. Germline CDR1 LNHDA, CDR2 SQIVND (reference sequence). The CDR3 spans 16 residues. Trimming took 3 bases from V and 9 from J; bases not matched to a gene: 11. CDR3 sequence: CASSILQREGTGEQFF. CDR3 bases: TGTGCCAGTAGTATCTTACAGCGGGAGGGCACTGGTGAGCAGTTCTTC.

The V and J genes are TRBV6-1 and TRBJ2-7, with 9 positions matching TRBD1. The CDR3 loop spans 14 amino acids. The J segment lost 1 base and the V segment lost 6 bases, leaving 4 bases of the junction unmatched. CDR1 MNHNS and CDR2 SASEGT come from the germline V gene. This chain's CDR3 is CASRTGTGSYEQYF. CDR3 DNA sequence: TGTGCCAGCAGGACCGGGACAGGGTCCTACGAGCAGTACTTC.

The rearrangement joins TRBV6-5 to TRBJ2-1; maybe TRBD1 (5 bases). Germline values: CDR1 MNHEY, CDR2 SVGAGI. CDR3 length: 15 amino acids. With 0 bases removed from V and 7 bases from J, the gap between germline ends came to 13 bases. CDR3 nucleotides: TGTGCCAGCAGTTACTCGATTAATCCAGGGAATGAGCAGTTCTTC. Protein: CASSYSINPGNEQFF.

The count of this clone is one. V usage is TRBV27 and J usage is TRBJ2-1; TRBD2 aligns across 10 bases. Per the germline V gene, CDR1 is MNHEY and CDR2 is SMNVEV (reference sequence). V was clipped by 5 bases and J by 9 bases; unmatched bases: 13. The CDR3 loop spans 16 amino acids. The CDR3 here is CASSPTQLAGMGEQFF. Written as DNA, the CDR3 is TGTGCCAGCAGTCCGACCCAACTAGCGGGAATGGGTGAGCAGTTCTTC.

The gene calls are TRBV13 and TRBJ2-7, with TRBD2 matching 8 bases. Germline values: CDR1 PRHDT, CDR2 FYEKMQ (reference sequence). CDR3 length equals 16 residues. Trimming took 5 bases from V and 0 from J; bases not matched to a gene: 9. The CDR3 here is CASSRHSGTSSYEQYF. The CDR3 region has the DNA TGTGCCAGCAGCAGACATAGCGGGACCAGCTCCTACGAGCAGTACTTC.

This clone was recorded only once. V gene TRBV19 combines with J gene TRBJ1-1, with unresolved D. V lost 2 bases and J 5 bases, leaving 9 bases between the germline ends. The CDR3 is 13 residues long. The V gene's germline CDR1 is LNHDA and CDR2 SQIVND (reference sequence). The CDR3 sequence is CASSITGRTEAFF. The CDR3 DNA reads TGTGCCAGTAGTATAACCGGGAGGACTGAAGCTTTCTTT.

The chain employs TRBV7-9 and TRBJ2-7, with 7 positions matching TRBD1. Germline V CDR1 and CDR2: SEHNR, FQNEAQ (reference sequence). V was clipped by 5 bases and J by 4 bases; unmatched bases: 2. The CDR3 spans 12 residues. Here the CDR3 reads CASSDRAYEQYF. Written as DNA, the CDR3 is TGTGCCAGCAGCGACAGGGCTTACGAGCAGTACTTC.

The chain employs TRBV19 and TRBJ1-5; D is ambiguous. Germline V gives CDR1 LNHDA, CDR2 SQIVND (reference sequence). The CDR3 covers 14 residues. V was cut by 10 bases and J by 5 bases, with 18 bases left in between. The CDR3 DNA sequence: TGTGCCACCAACGACCCCCTTCTGGATCAGCCCCAGCATTTT. As protein: CATNDPLLDQPQHF.

This chain connects TRBV7-9 to TRBJ2-7, with D hard to call. The CDR3 runs 14 residues. Looked up from germline, CDR1 is SEHNR and CDR2 is FQNEAQ (reference sequence). Trimming shortened V by 6 bases and J by 3 bases, and 15 bases separated the two germline ends. The CDR3 sequence: CASRPRSTDYEQYF. As DNA, the CDR3 is TGTGCCAGCAGACCACGCTCAACCGACTACGAGCAGTACTTC. The entire variable domain, with the rest obtained from reference TRBV7-9 and TRBJ2-7, is as follows: DTGVSQNPRHKITKRGQNVTFRCDPISEHNRLYWYRQTLGQGPEFLTYFQNEAQLEKSRLLSDRFSAERPKGSFSTLEIQRTEQGDSAMYLCASRPRSTDYEQYFGPGTRLTVT.

This clone has just one count. The V and J genes are TRBV27 and TRBJ2-7, with TRBD2 identical over 9 bases. With 8 bases clipped from V and 2 bases from J, the junction kept 10 bases outside the gene matches. Germline V CDR1 and CDR2: MNHEY, SMNVEV (reference sequence). This CDR3 comprises 15 residues. The CDR3 protein is CASQIAGDTTYEQYF. DNA of the CDR3: TGTGCCAGCCAGATAGCGGGGGATACGACCTACGAGCAGTACTTC.

The chain carries TRBV2 and TRBJ2-7, with D perhaps matching TRBD2 (5 bases). The CDR3 extends over 13 amino acids. CDR1 and CDR2 (germline): SNHLY, FYNNEI. Trimming removed 6 bases at V and 6 bases at J, with 15 bases between. In DNA form, the CDR3 reads TGTGCCAGCAGCGCCTCGAGGGTACCCGAGCAGTACTTC. It encodes CASSASRVPEQYF.

The CDR3 loop reads CASSERLAYEQYF. DNA for the CDR3: TGTGCCAGCAGTGAACGACTGGCCTACGAGCAGTACTTC. The chain couples TRBV28 to TRBJ2-7; D ambiguous. The V end was cut by 5 bases, the J end by 2 bases, with 10 bases between. This CDR3 is built from 13 residues. Germline V gene data show CDR1 as MDHEN and CDR2 as SYDVKM.

The CDR3: CASSQTDRGRGEAFF. Here the CDR3 DNA reads TGCGCCAGCAGCCAAACGGACAGGGGGCGAGGTGAAGCTTTCTTT. V is TRBV4-1 and J is TRBJ1-1; the match to TRBD1 covers 11 bases. Germline trimming cut 2 bases from V and 7 bases from J; bases unmatched to any gene: 6. This CDR3 contains 15 residues. CDR1 is MGHRA and CDR2 is YSYEKL in the germline V gene.

Regarding this clone: Other DNA sequences of this sample code for an identical CDR3. The chain combines TRBV7-9 with TRBJ2-7; possible D gene TRBD2, 6 bases. Germline V lookup: CDR1 SEHNR, CDR2 FQNEAQ (reference sequence). There are 14 residues in the CDR3. The V end was cut by 3 bases, the J end by 2 bases, with 11 bases between. The CDR3 loop is CASSLGSGAYEQYF. DNA for the CDR3: TGTGCCAGCAGCTTGGGTAGCGGCGCCTACGAGCAGTACTTC.

The chain links TRBV27 to TRBJ2-1; 11 nucleotides match TRBD2. The germline V gene has CDR1 MNHEY and CDR2 SMNVEV (reference sequence). The CDR3 spans 16 residues. V lost 6 bases, J lost 3 bases, and 7 bases stayed unmatched. This chain's CDR3 is CASRPTSGSYYNEQFF. CDR3 in DNA: TGTGCCAGCAGACCCACTAGCGGGAGTTACTACAATGAGCAGTTCTTC.

Points on this clone: The same CDR3 arises from other DNA sequences in this sample as well. V and J are TRBV27 and TRBJ2-1, with 8 bases fitting TRBD2. Germline loops: CDR1 MNHEY, CDR2 SMNVEV (reference sequence). Germline trimming cut 3 bases from V and 4 bases from J; bases unmatched to any gene: 5. The CDR3 length is 15 residues. The CDR3 region is CASSFQPSGYNEQFF. Here the CDR3 DNA reads TGTGCCAGCAGTTTTCAGCCTAGCGGGTACAATGAGCAGTTCTTC.

CDR3 amino acids: CATSRDWPSGNNEQFF. In DNA, the CDR3 is TGTGCCACCAGCAGAGATTGGCCTAGCGGGAACAATGAGCAGTTCTTC. This rearrangement joins TRBV15 to TRBJ2-1, with 9 bases aligning to TRBD2. Germline assignment: CDR1 LNHNV and CDR2 YYDKDF (reference sequence). This CDR3 contains 16 residues. V lost 0 bases and J lost 5; bases outside the gene matches: 5.

Comment on this clone: The sample carries other DNA sequences with the same CDR3. The chain employs TRBV27 and TRBJ2-1; D is uncertain. V was clipped by 2 bases and J by 5 bases, with 7 bases between them. CDR3 size: 13 residues. Per the germline V gene, CDR1 is MNHEY and CDR2 is SMNVEV (reference sequence). The CDR3 DNA sequence: TGTGCCAGCAGTTTAGCAGCTAACAATGAGCAGTTCTTC. It codes for CASSLAANNEQFF.

This chain connects TRBV18 to TRBJ2-7; possibly TRBD1 for D (5 bases). CDR3 size: 14 residues. Trimming pared 6 bases from V and 5 bases from J, leaving 17 bases between. The germline V gene has CDR1 KGHSH and CDR2 LQKENI. The CDR3 loop is CASSPVRVNDEQYF. The CDR3 nucleotides read TGTGCCAGCTCCCCGGTCAGGGTAAATGACGAGCAGTACTTC.

The chain combines TRBV9 with TRBJ2-7, with 10 positions matching TRBD2. V trimming: 4 bases; J trimming: 4 bases; junction bases outside the gene matches: 2. This CDR3 is 13 amino acids long. Germline V gene sequence: CDR1 SGDLS, CDR2 YYNGEE. The CDR3 region is CASSIAGGYEQYF. The CDR3 DNA follows: TGTGCCAGCAGCATAGCGGGAGGTTACGAGCAGTACTTC.